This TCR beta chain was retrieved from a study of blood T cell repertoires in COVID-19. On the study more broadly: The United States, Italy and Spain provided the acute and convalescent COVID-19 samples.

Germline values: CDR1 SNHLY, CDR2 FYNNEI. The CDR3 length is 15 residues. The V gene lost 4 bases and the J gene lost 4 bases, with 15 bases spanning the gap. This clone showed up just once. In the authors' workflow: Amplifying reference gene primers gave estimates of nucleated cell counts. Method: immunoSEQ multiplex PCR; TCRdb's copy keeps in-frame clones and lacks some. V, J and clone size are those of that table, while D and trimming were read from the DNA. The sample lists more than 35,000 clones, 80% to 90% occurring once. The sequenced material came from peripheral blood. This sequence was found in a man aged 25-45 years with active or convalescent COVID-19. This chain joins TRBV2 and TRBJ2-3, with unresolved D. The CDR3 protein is CASSGSQRFPDTQYF. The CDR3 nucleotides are TGTGCCAGCAGTGGGTCTCAGAGGTTCCCAGATACGCAGTATTTT.